The 5 T cell receptor beta chains in this list originate from one sample, sequenced in a study of early T cells in non-severe SARS-CoV-2 infection. MiXCR, run by TCRdb on the 5' RACE reads, gives a single entry per CDR3 protein. The sample lists 60,000 to 70,000 distinct CDR3 sequences, over 8% occurring once. Specimen: whole blood. The receptors were gathered from an adult who was a healthcare worker with PCR-confirmed SARS-CoV-2 infection or an uninfected control (not recorded which).

This clonotype was detected a few times. The rearrangement joins TRBV7-6 to TRBJ2-1, with TRBD2 matching over 13 bases. There are 15 residues in the CDR3. Germline assignment: CDR1 SGHVS and CDR2 FNYEAQ. V gave up 5 bases and J gave up 9 bases; unmatched junction bases: 7. CDR3 sequence reads: CASSRSGLAGPEQFF. Here the CDR3 DNA reads TGTGCCAGCAGCCGGTCGGGACTAGCGGGACCTGAGCAGTTCTTC.

Only a few counts were recorded for this clonotype. The J gene is TRBJ1-2, the V gene TRBV20-1; a possible D gene is TRBD1 (6 bases). Between the trimmed V and J ends, which lost 4 bases and 4 bases, there was a span of 13 bases. CDR1 is DFQATT and CDR2 is SNEGSKA in the germline V gene (reference sequence). This CDR3 comprises 13 residues. In DNA form, the CDR3 reads TGCAGTGCTAAAACAGGGACCGCCTATGGCTACACCTTC. It encodes CSAKTGTAYGYTF.

This clonotype was picked up many times. CDR3 in DNA: TGTGCCAGCAGTTTAGTTCAGTCCTACGAGCAGTACTTC. It yields the protein CASSLVQSYEQYF. V is TRBV28 and J is TRBJ2-7; D is undetermined. Germline V lookup: CDR1 MDHEN, CDR2 SYDVKM. The CDR3 is made up of 13 amino acids. V lost 2 bases, J lost 1 base, and 6 bases lay in between.

This clonotype was seen repeatedly, ten times or more. J is TRBJ2-1 and V is TRBV12-3 or TRBV12-4, with 8 bases identical to TRBD2. This CDR3 spans 15 amino acids. Germline trimming cut 2 bases from V and 2 bases from J; bases unmatched to any gene: 2. The CDR3 is CASSLPGGPYNEQFF. CDR3 coding DNA: TGTGCCAGCAGTTTACCGGGAGGGCCCTACAATGAGCAGTTCTTC.

This clonotype was detected only a few times. The chain employs TRBV7-2 and TRBJ2-5; D is perhaps TRBD1 (8 bases). The germline CDR1 and CDR2 sequences are SGHTA and FQGNSA. The germline V and J ends were trimmed by 5 bases and 2 bases, with 15 bases remaining between them. The CDR3 covers 15 residues. The CDR3 here is CASSQSGTGQETQYF. In DNA form, the CDR3 reads TGTGCCAGCAGCCAGAGCGGGACAGGACAAGAGACCCAGTACTTC.